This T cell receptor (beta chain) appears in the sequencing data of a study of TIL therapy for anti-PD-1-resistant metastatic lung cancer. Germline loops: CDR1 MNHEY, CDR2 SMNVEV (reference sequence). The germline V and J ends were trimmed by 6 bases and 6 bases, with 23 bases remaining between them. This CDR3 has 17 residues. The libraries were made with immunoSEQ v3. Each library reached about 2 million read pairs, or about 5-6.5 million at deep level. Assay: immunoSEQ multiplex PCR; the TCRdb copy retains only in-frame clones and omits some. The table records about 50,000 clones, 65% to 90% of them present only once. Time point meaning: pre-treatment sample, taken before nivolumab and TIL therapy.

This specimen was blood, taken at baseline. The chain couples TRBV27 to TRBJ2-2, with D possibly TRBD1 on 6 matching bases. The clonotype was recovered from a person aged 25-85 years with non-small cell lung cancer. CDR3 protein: CASSPTVGTRKSGELFF. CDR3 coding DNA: TGTGCCAGCAGCCCAACTGTCGGGACAAGGAAGTCCGGGGAGCTGTTTTTT.